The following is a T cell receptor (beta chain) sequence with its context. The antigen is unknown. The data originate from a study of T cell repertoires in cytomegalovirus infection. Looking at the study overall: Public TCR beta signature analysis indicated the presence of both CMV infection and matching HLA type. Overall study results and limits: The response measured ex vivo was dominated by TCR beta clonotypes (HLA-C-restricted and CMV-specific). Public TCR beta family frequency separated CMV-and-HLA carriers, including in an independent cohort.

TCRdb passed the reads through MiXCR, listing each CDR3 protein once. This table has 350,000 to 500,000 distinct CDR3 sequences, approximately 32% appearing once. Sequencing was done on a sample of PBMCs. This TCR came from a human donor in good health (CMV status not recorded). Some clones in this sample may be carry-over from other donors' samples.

CDR3 loop: CASKNLAGKAGELFF. CDR3 DNA: TGTGCCAGCAAGAACTTAGCGGGGAAGGCCGGGGAGCTGTTTTTT. J is TRBJ2-2 and V is TRBV2, with 8 bases identical to TRBD2. J lost 6 bases, V lost 7 bases, and 10 bases had no gene match. Germline V lookup: CDR1 SNHLY, CDR2 FYNNEI. The CDR3 contains 15 residues.